This T cell receptor (beta chain) was captured in a study of human T cells and chemical hapten exposure. Study summary: Patch tests of 0.01% DPC on the upper back were read at 6 days.

Source study methods: Samples contained a median of about 96,000 TCRs, with a range of about 20,000 to 750,000. TCRdb itself ran the RACE reads through MiXCR, one entry per CDR3 protein. Here the V and J calls rest on TCRdb's processing, not on the authors' analysis. Among under 100,000 distinct CDR3 sequences listed, more than 9.5% were seen once. Described time point: patch test 2, 6 weeks after DPC sensitization. Treatment specified: therapeutic diphenylcyclopropenone sensitization with weekly scalp DPC. Many counts were recorded for this clonotype. The material was whole blood, obtained in connection with sensitization to the hapten diphenylcyclopropenone (DPC). This clonotype originated in a woman aged 40-49 years with alopecia areata. Some clones in this sample may be carry-over from other donors' samples.

The CDR3 spells CASSQVGLGQGVHEQYF. The CDR3 coding sequence is TGTGCCAGCAGCCAAGTGGGGTTGGGGCAGGGGGTCCACGAGCAGTACTTC. The chain joins TRBV4-2 to TRBJ2-7, with 7 nucleotides matching TRBD1. Trimming at V came to 1 base and at J to 5 bases, leaving 14 bases not matched to a gene. The CDR3 is 17 amino acids. Germline V gene data show CDR1 as LGHNA and CDR2 as YNFKEQ.